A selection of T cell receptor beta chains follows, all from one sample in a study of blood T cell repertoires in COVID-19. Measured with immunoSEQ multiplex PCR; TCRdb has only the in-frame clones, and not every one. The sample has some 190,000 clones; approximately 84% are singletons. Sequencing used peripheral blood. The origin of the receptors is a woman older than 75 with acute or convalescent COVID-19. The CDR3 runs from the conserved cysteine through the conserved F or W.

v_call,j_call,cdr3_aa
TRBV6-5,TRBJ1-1,CASMTGARSDTEAFF
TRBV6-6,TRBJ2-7,CASRTQAGGSYEQYF
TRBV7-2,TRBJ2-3,CASSNSGSRDTQYF
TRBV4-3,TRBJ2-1,CASSQGEGGGYNEQFF
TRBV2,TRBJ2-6,CASTAAIGESGANVLTF
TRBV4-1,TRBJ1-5,CASSPTPLSDRDGQPQHF
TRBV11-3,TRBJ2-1,CASSRGASMLDEQFF
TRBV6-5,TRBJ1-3,CASRRGTQSGNTIYF
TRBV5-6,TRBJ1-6,CASNRRGRESPLHF
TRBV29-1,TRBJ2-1,CSVAQDRRYNEQFF
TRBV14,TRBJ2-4,CASSLLAGGPPNF
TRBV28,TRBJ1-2,CASSSGAANYGYTF
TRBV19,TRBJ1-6,CASSETGGAGNSPLHF
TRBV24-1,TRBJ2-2,CATADRGSAGELFF
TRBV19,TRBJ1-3,CASKGQAISGNTIYF